One and the same sample provided the 18 T cell receptor beta chains below, sequenced in a study of OX40 agonist ivuxolimab in advanced cancers. Only in-frame clones appear in the TCRdb table, and some are missing; sequencing was by immunoSEQ multiplex PCR. The profile shows 8,500 to 9,000 clones, approximately 70% of them singletons. This specimen consisted of CD4+ or CD8+ T cells sorted from blood, obtained in a trial of the OX40 agonist ivuxolimab. These receptors all come from an adult with an advanced solid tumor such as melanoma, head and neck, liver or kidney cancer.

CDR3 bases: TGTGCCAGCAGCTTTCTCACCGGGGGGGAAGATACGCAGTATTTT. Protein sequence: CASSFLTGGEDTQYF. The V and J genes are TRBV7-8 and TRBJ2-3; 8 bases are shared with TRBD2. Looked up from germline, CDR1 is SGHVS and CDR2 is FQNEAQ. The CDR3 consists of 15 residues. V trimming: 3 bases; J trimming: 5 bases; junction bases outside the gene matches: 7.

This clone has a single count. The DNA of the CDR3 is TGTGCCAGCGTAGAGGACACTGAAGCTTTCTTT. This encodes CASVEDTEAFF. V is TRBV6-6 and J is TRBJ1-1; no reliable D call. The CDR3 spans 11 residues. Germline V lookup: CDR1 MNHNY, CDR2 SVGAGI (reference sequence). V gave up 8 bases and J gave up 3 bases, with 7 bases separating them.

The chain couples TRBV6-1 to TRBJ2-4; 9 bases agree with TRBD1. Germline V lookup: CDR1 MNHNS, CDR2 SASEGT. V gave up 7 bases and J gave up 5 bases; unmatched junction bases: 9. The CDR3 is 15 amino acids. The CDR3 protein is CASNTGTGFQNIQYF. CDR3 DNA sequence: TGTGCCAGCAACACCGGGACAGGGTTCCAAAACATTCAGTACTTC.

The gene calls are TRBV6-5 and TRBJ1-6; 10 bases are shared with TRBD1. The CDR3 covers 13 residues. Germline values: CDR1 MNHEY, CDR2 SVGAGI. With 10 bases clipped from V and 8 bases from J, the junction kept 5 bases outside the gene matches. The CDR3 loop is CATATGGYSPLHF. The CDR3 DNA reads as TGTGCCACCGCGACAGGGGGCTATTCACCCCTCCACTTT.

This sequence joins TRBV7-2 and TRBJ2-7, with D possibly being TRBD2 (5 bases). V shed 2 bases and J shed 5 bases, with 13 bases lying between them. The length of the CDR3 is 14 residues. The germline V gene has CDR1 SGHTA and CDR2 FQGNSA. CDR3 DNA: TGTGCCAGCAGCTTATACCTCTCGGGGAACGAGCAGTACTTC. Protein product: CASSLYLSGNEQYF.

This clone was seen only a few times. V is TRBV4-1 and J is TRBJ2-3; 9 bases agree with TRBD2. The CDR3 is made up of 16 amino acids. Per the germline V gene, CDR1 is MGHRA and CDR2 is YSYEKL. The J segment lost 2 bases and the V segment lost 2 bases, leaving 5 bases of the junction unmatched. CDR3 protein: CASSQTSGSNTDTQYF. The CDR3 bases are TGCGCCAGCAGCCAAACTAGCGGGTCCAACACAGATACGCAGTATTTT.

J is TRBJ2-5 and V is TRBV5-8; D is ambiguous. V was shortened by 1 base and J by 5 bases, with 6 bases between the two germline ends. Germline V gene lookup returns CDR1 SGHTS and CDR2 YDEGEE. The CDR3 extends over 12 amino acids. The CDR3 region has the DNA TGTGCCAGCAGCTTGTTGGTCGAGACCCAGTACTTC. This sequence encodes CASSLLVETQYF.

The genes are TRBV2 and TRBJ2-1; no clear D. There are 12 residues in the CDR3. The germline V and J ends were trimmed by 10 bases and 8 bases, with 15 bases remaining between them. The germline gives CDR1 SNHLY, CDR2 FYNNEI. The CDR3 protein is CAIQVTGDEQFF. CDR3 nucleotide sequence: TGTGCCATCCAGGTAACGGGCGATGAGCAGTTCTTC. Variable domain in full (rest from reference TRBV2 and TRBJ2-1): EPEVTQTPSHQVTQMGQEVILRCVPISNHLYFYWYRQILGQKVEFLVSFYNNEISEKSEIFDDQFSVERPDGSNFTLKIRSTKLEDSAMYFCAIQVTGDEQFFGPGTRLTVL.

The chain employs TRBV6-5 and TRBJ2-3; 9 bases map to TRBD2. Germline V gene lookup returns CDR1 MNHEY and CDR2 SVGAGI. The CDR3 covers 15 residues. V lost 7 bases and J lost 1; bases outside the gene matches: 6. This chain's CDR3 is CASTELAGGTDTQYF. CDR3 coding DNA: TGTGCCAGCACCGAATTAGCGGGGGGCACAGATACGCAGTATTTT.

This clone is large within its sample. CDR3 amino acids: CASSPQGFYEKLFF. CDR3 coding DNA: TGTGCCAGCTCACCTCAGGGATTTTATGAAAAACTGTTTTTT. The chain recombines TRBV18 with TRBJ1-4, with TRBD1 as a possible D gene (5 bases). V gave up 3 bases and J gave up 6 bases, with 11 bases separating them. The CDR3 covers 14 residues. CDR1 is KGHSH and CDR2 is LQKENI in the germline V gene.

CDR3 residues: CASSFPLNEQFF. For the CDR3, the DNA is TGTGCCAGCAGCTTCCCCCTCAATGAGCAGTTCTTC. The chain recombines TRBV7-9 with TRBJ2-1, with D unclear. Trimming removed 3 bases at V and 6 bases at J, with 6 bases between. The germline gives CDR1 SEHNR, CDR2 FQNEAQ (reference sequence). This CDR3 has 12 amino acids.

The rearrangement uses TRBV5-1 and TRBJ1-2, with a weak D call TRBD1 (5 bases). This CDR3 is built from 12 residues. The V end was cut by 2 bases, the J end by 6 bases, with 8 bases between. The germline gives CDR1 SGHRS, CDR2 YFSETQ. The CDR3 DNA sequence: TGCGCCAGCAGCTTCGGGACGGATGGCTACACCTTC. The encoded protein is CASSFGTDGYTF. Full variable domain (remainder filled in from reference TRBV5-1 and TRBJ1-2): KAGVTQTPRYLIKTRGQQVTLSCSPISGHRSVSWYQQTPGQGLQFLFEYFSETQRNKGNFPGRFSGRQFSNSRSEMNVSTLELGDSALYLCASSFGTDGYTFGSGTRLTVV.

This chain joins TRBV29-1 and TRBJ2-1; no clear D. This CDR3 is built from 14 residues. V lost 7 bases, J lost 2 bases, and 15 bases lay in between. Looked up from germline, CDR1 is SQVTM and CDR2 is ANQGSEA. CDR3 bases: TGCAGCGCCCAGGCAGCGCTCGCCTACAATGAGCAGTTCTTC. Translating it yields CSAQAALAYNEQFF.

V gene TRBV7-6 combines with J gene TRBJ2-1, with TRBD2 as a possible D gene (7 bases). The CDR3 is 15 amino acids. Trimming stripped 1 base from V and 4 bases from J, with 11 bases between. CDR1 and CDR2 (germline): SGHVS, FNYEAQ. CDR3 sequence: CASSLGGGLYNEQFF. CDR3 coding DNA: TGTGCCAGCAGCTTAGGCGGGGGCCTATACAATGAGCAGTTCTTC.

The chain couples TRBV27 to TRBJ2-1; 10 bases line up with TRBD2. The CDR3 sequence is 15 residues long. Unmatched junction bases numbered 4, after V lost 4 bases and J lost 4 bases. CDR1 is MNHEY, CDR2 SMNVEV, per germline (reference sequence). The CDR3 DNA is TGTGCCAGCAGTTCTAGCGGGAGCGTTTACAATGAGCAGTTCTTC. It encodes CASSSSGSVYNEQFF.

This clone appeared once. The V gene is TRBV7-3, the J gene TRBJ2-1; the match to TRBD2 covers 7 bases. V was clipped by 0 bases and J by 1 base; unmatched bases: 0. The CDR3 is 15 residues long. The germline CDR1 and CDR2 sequences are SGHTA and FQGTGA. The CDR3 coding sequence is TGTGCCAGCAGCTTAACACTAGCGTCCTACAATGAGCAGTTCTTC. It codes for CASSLTLASYNEQFF.

By share, this clone ranks as medium-sized (0.01 to 0.1%). The sample contains more than one DNA sequence encoding this CDR3. The chain employs TRBV30 and TRBJ1-6; no reliable D call. V gave up 3 bases and J gave up 0 bases, with 12 bases separating them. The germline V gene has CDR1 GTSNPN and CDR2 SVGIG (reference sequence). The CDR3 covers 16 residues. The CDR3 loop is CAWSGDLSSYNSPLHF. In nucleotides, the CDR3 is TGTGCCTGGAGCGGCGACCTAAGCTCCTATAATTCACCCCTCCACTTT. Together with reference TRBV30 and TRBJ1-6, the CDR3 gives the full variable domain: SQTIHQWPATLVQPVGSPLSLECTVEGTSNPNLYWYRQAAGRGLQLLFYSVGIGQISSEVPQNLSASRPQDRQFILSSKKLLLSDSGFYLCAWSGDLSSYNSPLHFGNGTRLTVT.

V and J are TRBV6-6 and TRBJ2-1, with 11 bases lining up with TRBD2. J lost 7 bases, V lost 3 bases, and 5 bases had no gene match. The germline CDR1 and CDR2 sequences are MNHNY and SVGAGI (reference sequence). This CDR3 region has 15 residues. Here the CDR3 reads CASSYLAGGRNEQFF. CDR3 DNA sequence: TGTGCCAGCAGTTATTTAGCGGGAGGGCGGAATGAGCAGTTCTTC.